Listed below are T cell receptor beta chains from one sample, sequenced in a study of T cells in Graves' hyperthyroidism and ophthalmopathy. TCRdb fed the multiplex PCR reads into MiXCR, producing one record per CDR3 protein. Of hundreds of thousands of distinct CDR3 sequences in the sample, 14% were seen once. What was sequenced was blood. The receptors were gathered from a woman under 30 with Graves' hyperthyroidism. Each CDR3 is given with its conserved first and last residue. A D gene is named only where the DNA matches it firmly. The listing skips clone size in some rows; elsewhere it reads once, few, many or a size class.

v_call	clone_size	d_call	j_call	cdr3_aa	cdr3_nt
TRBV20-1	-	-	TRBJ1-5	CSARHRSANGQPQHF	TGCAGTGCTAGGCACAGGTCCGCAAATGGTCAGCCCCAGCATTTT
TRBV29-1	few	-	TRBJ1-3	CSVEDWRLNTIYF	TGCAGCGTTGAAGATTGGAGGCTAAACACCATATATTTT
TRBV6-2/TRBV6-3	many	TRBD1	TRBJ1-2	CASRVTGTGGYTF	TGTGCCAGCAGGGTGACCGGGACAGGTGGCTACACCTTC
TRBV20-1	-	-	TRBJ2-7	CSAPAWGTPYEQYF	TGCAGTGCCCCAGCTTGGGGGACCCCCTACGAGCAGTACTTC
TRBV7-9	-	-	TRBJ2-2	CASSPPANPNTGELFF	TGTGCCAGCAGCCCCCCCGCGAACCCGAACACCGGGGAGCTGTTTTTT
TRBV3-1	many	-	TRBJ2-7	CASGGSVRYEQYF	TGTGCCAGCGGCGGGTCAGTGAGGTACGAGCAGTACTTC
TRBV24-1	few	TRBD1	TRBJ2-1	CATSDSEQGINEQFF	TGTGCCACCAGTGATTCGGAACAGGGGATCAATGAGCAGTTCTTC
TRBV4-1	-	-	TRBJ2-4	CASSQETDGGLRTKNIQYF	TGCGCCAGCAGCCAAGAAACGGACGGGGGGCTGAGGACCAAAAACATTCAGTACTTC
TRBV7-6	-	TRBD2	TRBJ2-3	CASSELAGPPDTQYF	TGTGCCAGCAGCGAGCTAGCGGGACCGCCAGATACGCAGTATTTT
TRBV5-1	few	-	TRBJ1-4	CASSLGSSNEKLFF	TGCGCCAGCAGCTTGGGGTCGTCGAATGAAAAACTGTTTTTT
TRBV7-3	-	-	TRBJ2-6	CASSFTGVPSGANVLTF	TGTGCCAGCAGCTTTACAGGAGTACCCTCTGGGGCCAACGTCCTGACTTTC
TRBV7-9	many	-	TRBJ2-3	CASSPAWVPGTDTQYF	TGTGCCAGCAGTCCCGCGTGGGTCCCAGGCACAGATACGCAGTATTTT
TRBV4-1	-	-	TRBJ1-2	CASSAPLDRRSYGYTF	TGCGCCAGCAGCGCTCCCCTGGACAGACGTTCCTATGGCTACACCTTC
TRBV7-9	few	-	TRBJ1-1	CASSLVGSRGVEAFF	TGTGCCAGCAGCTTAGTCGGAAGCCGGGGCGTTGAAGCTTTCTTT
TRBV6-1	-	TRBD1	TRBJ2-7	CASSLSTGGKQYF	TGTGCCAGCAGTCTCTCAACAGGGGGTAAGCAGTACTTC
TRBV20-1	many	-	TRBJ2-5	CSAREWETQYF	TGCAGTGCCAGGGAGTGGGAGACCCAGTACTTC
TRBV6-2/TRBV6-3	many	-	TRBJ2-1	CASSYIGGWNEQFF	TGTGCCAGCAGTTACATCGGGGGATGGAATGAGCAGTTCTTC
TRBV2	many	TRBD2	TRBJ2-3	CASHPAGEMTTQYF	TGTGCCAGCCACCCAGCGGGGGAGATGACTACGCAGTATTTT
TRBV11-2	many	TRBD2	TRBJ2-7	CASSLGQGWSGVSYEQYF	TGTGCCAGCAGCTTAGGGCAGGGATGGAGCGGGGTCTCCTACGAGCAGTACTTC
TRBV4-1	many	-	TRBJ2-3	CASSQGPDTQYF	TGCGCCAGCAGCCAAGGCCCAGATACGCAGTATTTT
TRBV29-1	-	-	TRBJ1-5	CSVEKDGPNQPQHF	TGCAGCGTTGAAAAAGATGGTCCAAATCAGCCCCAGCATTTT
TRBV28	-	-	TRBJ1-4	CASRPEGGGFEKLFF	TGTGCCAGCAGACCCGAGGGAGGAGGTTTTGAAAAACTGTTTTTT
TRBV7-9	-	TRBD1	TRBJ2-5	CASSLATGGGETQYF	TGTGCCAGCAGCTTAGCGACAGGGGGCGGAGAGACCCAGTACTTC
TRBV19	-	TRBD2	TRBJ2-7	CASSIVSGGPNEQYF	TGTGCCAGTAGTATAGTGTCGGGAGGGCCGAACGAGCAGTACTTC